This entry lists 8 T cell receptor beta chains sequenced from one sample in a study of human T cells and chemical hapten exposure. The time point: patch test 1, 2 weeks after DPC sensitization. Treatment denoted: therapeutic diphenylcyclopropenone sensitization with weekly scalp DPC. One entry per CDR3 protein results from TCRdb running MiXCR on the RACE reads. The table shows 75,000 to 100,000 distinct CDR3 sequences, with over 9.5% occurring only once. The material sequenced was whole blood, taken in connection with sensitization to the hapten diphenylcyclopropenone (DPC). The receptors were gathered from a woman aged 55-70 years with alopecia areata. Some clones in this sample may be carry-over from other donors' samples.

This clonotype was found a few times. The V and J genes are TRBV9 and TRBJ2-1; D uncertain. The CDR3 covers 14 residues. Germline CDR1 and CDR2: SGDLS and YYNGEE. The V end lost 0 bases, the J end lost 8 bases, and 12 bases lay between the germline ends. The CDR3 DNA sequence: TGTGCCAGCAGCGTAGGTGTAGTGCCGGATGAGCAGTTCTTC. Amino acid sequence: CASSVGVVPDEQFF.

There are a few counts of this clonotype. This sequence joins TRBV10-2 and TRBJ1-1; weak D call: TRBD1 (5 bases). Germline V gene data show CDR1 as WSHSY and CDR2 as SAAADI. Trimming took 7 bases from V and 4 from J, leaving 16 bases between them. CDR3 length: 14 residues. CDR3 protein: CASTVRGLGTEAFF. The CDR3 DNA sequence: TGCGCCAGCACCGTTAGGGGACTGGGCACTGAAGCTTTCTTT.

The sample holds many counts of this clonotype. V is TRBV7-3 and J is TRBJ1-6; the D is unclear. Germline values: CDR1 SGHTA, CDR2 FQGTGA. CDR3 length equals 15 residues. V shed 5 bases and J shed 4 bases, with 12 bases lying between them. In DNA form, the CDR3 reads TGTGCCAGCAGCCCCCAAGGCGGATATAATTCACCCCTCCACTTT. This codes for CASSPQGGYNSPLHF.

This clonotype has at least ten counts. Mismatch with germline at one junction end may stem from a read error. The chain joins TRBV20-1 to TRBJ2-7; 12 bases are shared with TRBD1. Germline V lookup: CDR1 DFQATT, CDR2 SNEGSKA (reference sequence). The CDR3 runs 15 residues. The CDR3: CSASVQGQGAYVQYF. The CDR3 DNA is TGCAGTGCTAGTGTTCAGGGACAGGGGGCTTACGTGCAGTACTTC.

This clonotype has only a few counts. This sequence joins TRBV6-5 and TRBJ1-1; tentative D call: TRBD1 (5 bases). The V end was cut by 0 bases, the J end by 10 bases, with 12 bases between. Germline CDR1 MNHEY, CDR2 SVGAGI. The CDR3 length is 13 residues. CDR3 bases: TGTGCCAGCAGTTACTCGACGGGGGGAAGAGCTTTCTTT. Its protein product is CASSYSTGGRAFF.

The V call is TRBV29-1, the J call TRBJ2-1; unclear D gene. The CDR3 contains 15 residues. Trimming took 3 bases from V and 8 from J, leaving 20 bases between them. Germline CDR1 is SQVTM and CDR2 is ANQGSEA. CDR3 protein: CSVDGIGWAFDEQFF. CDR3 nucleotide sequence: TGCAGCGTTGATGGTATAGGTTGGGCGTTTGATGAGCAGTTCTTC.

This clonotype was seen a handful of times. The chain employs TRBV6-6 and TRBJ2-5; D is undetermined. The CDR3 sequence is 13 residues long. V was cut by 5 bases and J by 4 bases, with 11 bases left in between. Germline assignment: CDR1 MNHNY and CDR2 SVGAGI (reference sequence). This CDR3 reads CASSETLRETQYF. The CDR3 DNA reads as TGTGCCAGCAGTGAGACCTTGAGAGAGACCCAGTACTTC.

Points on this clonotype: Given a much more abundant clone one base away, this may be a read error. The chain is built from TRBV5-1 and TRBJ2-5; D not resolved. CDR1 and CDR2 (germline): SGHRS, YFSETQ. V gave up 0 bases and J gave up 9 bases, with 9 bases separating them. This CDR3 comprises 12 residues. The DNA of the CDR3 is TGCGCCAGCAGCTTGGTGTCGGAGTCCCAGTACTTC. Protein: CASSLVSESQYF.